This T cell receptor (beta chain) originates from a study of monozygotic twins with inflammatory bowel disease. Findings of the study overall: Support was lacking for any single strong IBD-associated signal or clonotype. Among T cells, the various subtypes were not distinguishable.

With respect to this clonotype: Its antigen is currently unknown.

With the 5' RACE reads reprocessed, TCRdb shows one record per CDR3 protein and no DNA. This sample's table reports over 150,000 distinct CDR3 sequences. The specimen was blood. The source of this sequence is a human donor with ulcerative colitis or Crohn's disease, or a healthy co-twin of an affected twin (not recorded which).

The CDR3 loop reads CASSYSRLAGGSYEQYF. The chain carries TRBV6-5 and TRBJ2-7; the D call from TCRdb, TRBD2, cannot be confirmed without DNA. CDR1 is MNHEY, CDR2 SVGAGI, per germline. The CDR3 spans 17 residues.